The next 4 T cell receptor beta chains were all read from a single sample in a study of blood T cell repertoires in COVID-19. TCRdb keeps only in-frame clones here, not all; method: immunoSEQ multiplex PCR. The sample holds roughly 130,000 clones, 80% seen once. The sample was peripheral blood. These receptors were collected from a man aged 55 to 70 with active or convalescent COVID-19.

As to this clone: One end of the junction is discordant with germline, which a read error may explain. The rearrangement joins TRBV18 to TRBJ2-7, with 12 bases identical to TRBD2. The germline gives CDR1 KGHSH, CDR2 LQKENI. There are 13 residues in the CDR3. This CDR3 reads CASSAGLAGVGNF. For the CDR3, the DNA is TGTGCCAGCTCAGCGGGACTAGCGGGTGTAGGTAACTTC.

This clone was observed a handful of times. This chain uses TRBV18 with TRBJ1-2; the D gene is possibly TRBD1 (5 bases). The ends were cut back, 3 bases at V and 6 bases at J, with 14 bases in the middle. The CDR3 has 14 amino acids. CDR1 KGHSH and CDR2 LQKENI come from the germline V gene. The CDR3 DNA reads TGTGCCAGCTCACCCGGACATCTAGGGGATGGCTACACCTTC. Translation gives CASSPGHLGDGYTF.

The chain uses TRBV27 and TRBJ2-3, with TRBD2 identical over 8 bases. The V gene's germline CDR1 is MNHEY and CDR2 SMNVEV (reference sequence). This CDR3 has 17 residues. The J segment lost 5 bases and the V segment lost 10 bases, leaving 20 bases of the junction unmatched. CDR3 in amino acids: CATNPIGGGRFRDTQYF. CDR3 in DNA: TGTGCCACCAATCCTATCGGGGGCGGGAGGTTCCGAGATACGCAGTATTTT.

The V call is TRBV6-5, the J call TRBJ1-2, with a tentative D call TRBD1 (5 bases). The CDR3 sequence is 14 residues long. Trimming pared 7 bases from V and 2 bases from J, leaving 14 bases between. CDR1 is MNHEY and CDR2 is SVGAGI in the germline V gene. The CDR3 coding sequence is TGTGCCAGCATTTCGGGGACTATAAACTATGGCTACACCTTC. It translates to CASISGTINYGYTF.